This is a list of T cell receptor beta chains from one sample in a study of long-term antiretroviral therapy in people with HIV. Using immunoSEQ multiplex PCR, the repertoire was profiled, and TCRdb retains in-frame clones only, with some absent. The data hold about 22,000 clones, with 65% to 80% observed a single time. Sequencing used unsorted PBMCs, obtained 4.1 years after starting antiretroviral therapy. The receptors derive from a woman in her 40s with HIV. Each CDR3 is given with its conserved first and last residue. D genes are given only for firm matches. Part of the rows lack a size; the others show once, few, many or a class for expanded clones.

clone size	D gene	V gene	J gene	CDR3 DNA	CDR3 protein
once	TRBD2	TRBV5-8	TRBJ2-7	TGTGCCAGCAGCCTAGCGGGCTCCTACGAGCAGTACTTC	CASSLAGSYEQYF
NA	NA	TRBV30	TRBJ2-3	TGTGCCTGGACGGGGAACGGGAGTCCTACGCAGTATTTT	CAWTGNGSPTQYF
NA	NA	TRBV5-8	TRBJ2-2	TGTGCCAGCAGCTGGGACGCCGGGGAGCTGTTTTTT	CASSWDAGELFF
NA	NA	TRBV6-5	TRBJ2-7	TGTGCCAGCAGCGCGGACCCTAGTCTCGAGCAGTACTTC	CASSADPSLEQYF
once	NA	TRBV7-9	TRBJ1-1	TGTGCCAGCAGCTTCGACGCGAACACTGAAGCTTTCTTT	CASSFDANTEAFF
NA	NA	TRBV10-2	TRBJ1-1	TGCGCCAGCAGTGGGATTTTATACCCCGACACTGAAGCTTTCTTT	CASSGILYPDTEAFF
NA	TRBD2	TRBV7-2	TRBJ2-2	TGTGCCAGCAGCTTACCTGGACTAGCGGGAAGGGCCGGGGAGCTGTTTTTT	CASSLPGLAGRAGELFF
NA	TRBD1	TRBV5-6	TRBJ1-2	TGTGCCAGCAGCTCCCAACAGGGGTACTACACCTTC	CASSSQQGYYTF
NA	NA	TRBV5-5	TRBJ1-1	TGTGCCAGCAGCTTGCGGGGGGAAACTGAAGCTTTCTTT	CASSLRGETEAFF
NA	NA	TRBV27	TRBJ2-3	TGTGCCAGCAGTCCACTCCCGAGCAGGGGTACGCAGTATTTT	CASSPLPSRGTQYF
NA	NA	TRBV27	TRBJ1-5	TGTGCCAGCAGTTTAAGAGGCAGGGGAAGCGATCAGCCCCAGCATTTT	CASSLRGRGSDQPQHF
NA	NA	TRBV4-1	TRBJ1-5	TGCGCCAGCAGCCAAACAGGGATAGGTCAGCCCCAGCATTTT	CASSQTGIGQPQHF
NA	NA	TRBV10-3	TRBJ2-7	TGTGCCATCAGTGATTCCTCCTACGAGCAGTACTTC	CAISDSSYEQYF
NA	TRBD2	TRBV5-1	TRBJ2-2	TGCGCCAGCAGCTTGGTTGGGGGGGACCCCACCGGGGAGCTGTTTTTT	CASSLVGGDPTGELFF
NA	NA	TRBV30	TRBJ1-6	TGTGCCTGGGCCCCAGGGCGGGGTTCACCCCTCCACTTT	CAWAPGRGSPLHF
once	NA	TRBV9	TRBJ1-1	TGTGCCAGCAGCGCCCGGGACATTCGGCTGAACACTGAAGCTTTCTTT	CASSARDIRLNTEAFF
few	NA	TRBV9	TRBJ2-1	TGTGCCAGCAGCGTAGGAGTCAATGAGCAGTTCTTC	CASSVGVNEQFF
few	NA	TRBV7-8	TRBJ1-3	TGTGCCAGCAGCCCCGGGGTCGGCTCTGGAAACACCATATATTTT	CASSPGVGSGNTIYF
NA	TRBD1	TRBV5-4	TRBJ1-1	TGTGCCAGCACCCGGACAGGGGGCGCGATTGAAGCTTTCTTT	CASTRTGGAIEAFF
NA	NA	TRBV6-1	TRBJ2-7	TGTGCCAGCAGTGAAGGAGGGCCCCCTACCTACGAGCAGTACTTC	CASSEGGPPTYEQYF
NA	NA	TRBV11-3	TRBJ2-2	TGTGCCAGCAGCTTAGATCTGCCCTCCCCCGGGGAGCTGTTTTTT	CASSLDLPSPGELFF
NA	NA	TRBV6-1	TRBJ1-4	TGTGCCAGCAGTGAAGCGCTTTGGGCCACCAGGCGGGGGCAAAAACTGTTTTTT	CASSEALWATRRGQKLFF
NA	NA	TRBV11-2	TRBJ1-1	TGTGCCAGCAGCTTAAGTCCCCCACAGGCTATTAACACTGAAGCTTTCTTT	CASSLSPPQAINTEAFF
NA	TRBD1	TRBV7-9	TRBJ2-1	TGTGCCAGCAGCGCCACAGGGGGCAGCTCCTACAATGAGCAGTTCTTC	CASSATGGSSYNEQFF